This T cell receptor beta chain was sequenced for a study of cytomegalovirus exposure and HLA in healthy donors. Both 60 Vbeta primers and 13 Jbeta primers went into the PCR. This table comes from immunoSEQ multiplex PCR, and its TCRdb copy is limited to in-frame clones, with some not included. The profile shows under 200,000 clones, around 80% of them singletons. Trimming removed 6 bases from V and 0 bases from J; junction bases left unmatched: 4. This CDR3 spans 15 amino acids. Per germline, CDR1 MDHEN and CDR2 SYDVKM. The rearrangement uses TRBV28 and TRBJ2-1; 8 bases line up with TRBD1. Material: PBMCs. The sequence was collected from a woman between 40 and 50 years old in good health and CMV-seronegative. CDR3 residues: CASSRTGRSYNEQFF. CDR3 coding DNA: TGTGCCAGCAGCCGGACAGGGCGCTCCTACAATGAGCAGTTCTTC.